The sequence of this T cell receptor (beta chain) was determined in a study of CD8 T cells in ankylosing spondylitis. General study points: Disease-linked clones reportedly concentrated significantly in matched ankylosing spondylitis synovial fluid. Disease-associated clones were CD8+ and fairly uncommon in peripheral blood.

There are many counts of this clonotype. Its specificity is not known. This CDR3 has 15 amino acids. V shed 9 bases, J shed 7 bases, and the junction held 15 bases outside the gene matches. Germline V CDR1 and CDR2: MRHNA, SNTAGT. MiXCR, applied by TCRdb to the 5' RACE reads, yields one record per CDR3 protein. Found here are under 300,000 distinct CDR3 sequences, about 11% of them singletons; the top ten hold roughly 6.8%. The sample consisted of blood, either unsorted or a sorted T cell fraction (not recorded which). The chain couples TRBV6-4 to TRBJ2-1; 7 bases match TRBD2. The receptor's source is a male donor with ankylosing spondylitis or in good health (not recorded which). The CDR3 region is CASSEDVAGVNEQFF. The CDR3 DNA is TGTGCCAGTTCAGAAGACGTAGCGGGCGTGAATGAGCAGTTCTTC.